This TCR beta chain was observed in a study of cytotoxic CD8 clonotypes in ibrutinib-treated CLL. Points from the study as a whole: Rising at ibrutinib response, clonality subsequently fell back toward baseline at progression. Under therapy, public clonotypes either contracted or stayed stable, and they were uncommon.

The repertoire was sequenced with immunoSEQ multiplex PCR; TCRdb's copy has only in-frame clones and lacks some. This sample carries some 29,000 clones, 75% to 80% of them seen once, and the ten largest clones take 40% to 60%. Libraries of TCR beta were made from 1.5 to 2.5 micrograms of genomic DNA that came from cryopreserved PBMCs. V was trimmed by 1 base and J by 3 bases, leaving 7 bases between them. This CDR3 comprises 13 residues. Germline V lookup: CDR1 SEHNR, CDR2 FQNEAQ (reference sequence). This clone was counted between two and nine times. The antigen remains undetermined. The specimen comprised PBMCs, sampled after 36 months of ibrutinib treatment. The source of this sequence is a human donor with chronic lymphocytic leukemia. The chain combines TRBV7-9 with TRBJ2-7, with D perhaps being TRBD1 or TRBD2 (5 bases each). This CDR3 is CASSLGGVYEQYF. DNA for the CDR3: TGTGCCAGCAGCTTAGGAGGGGTCTACGAGCAGTACTTC.